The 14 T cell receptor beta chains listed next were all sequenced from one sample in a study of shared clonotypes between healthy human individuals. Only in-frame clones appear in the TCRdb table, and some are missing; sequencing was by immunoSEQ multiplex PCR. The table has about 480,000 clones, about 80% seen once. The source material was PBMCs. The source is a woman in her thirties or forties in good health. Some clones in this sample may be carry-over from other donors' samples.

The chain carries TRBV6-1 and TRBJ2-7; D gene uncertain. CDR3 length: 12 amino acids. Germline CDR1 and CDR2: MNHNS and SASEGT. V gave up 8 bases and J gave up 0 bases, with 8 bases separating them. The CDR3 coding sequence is TGTGCCAGCTCGACACCCTCCTACGAGCAGTACTTC. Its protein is CASSTPSYEQYF.

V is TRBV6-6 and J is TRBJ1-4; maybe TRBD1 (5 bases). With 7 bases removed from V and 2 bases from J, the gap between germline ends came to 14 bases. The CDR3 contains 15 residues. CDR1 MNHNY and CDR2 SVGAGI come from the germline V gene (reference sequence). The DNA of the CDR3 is TGTGCCAGCAAGGTTGACGGGGGGACTAATGAAAAACTGTTTTTT. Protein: CASKVDGGTNEKLFF.

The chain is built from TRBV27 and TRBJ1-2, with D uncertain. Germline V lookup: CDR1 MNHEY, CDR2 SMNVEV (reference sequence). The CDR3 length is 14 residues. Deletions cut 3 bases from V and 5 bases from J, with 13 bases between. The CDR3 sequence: CASSFSRKSYGYTF. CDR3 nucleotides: TGTGCCAGCAGTTTCAGTCGGAAATCTTATGGCTACACCTTC.

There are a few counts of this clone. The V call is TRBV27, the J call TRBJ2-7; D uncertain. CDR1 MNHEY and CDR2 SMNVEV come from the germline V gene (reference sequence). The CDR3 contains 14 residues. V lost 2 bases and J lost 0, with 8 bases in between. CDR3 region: CASSLGPVSYEQYF. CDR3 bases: TGTGCCAGCAGTTTAGGTCCCGTCTCCTACGAGCAGTACTTC.

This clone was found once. CDR3 sequence reads: CASTLRENTEAFF. CDR3 sequence (DNA): TGTGCCAGCACCCTCAGGGAAAACACTGAAGCTTTCTTT. The chain employs TRBV6-1 and TRBJ1-1; possible D gene TRBD1, 5 bases. CDR1 and CDR2 from the germline V gene are MNHNS and SASEGT. Trimming cost V 7 bases and J 2 bases, with 11 bases left between them. The CDR3 has 13 amino acids.

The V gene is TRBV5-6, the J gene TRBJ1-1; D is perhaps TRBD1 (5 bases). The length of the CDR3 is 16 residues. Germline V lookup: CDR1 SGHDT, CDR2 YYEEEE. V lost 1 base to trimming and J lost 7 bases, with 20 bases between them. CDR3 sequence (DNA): TGTGCCAGCAGCTTGTATTTGGGACCGCGTACTTATGAAGCTTTCTTT. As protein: CASSLYLGPRTYEAFF.

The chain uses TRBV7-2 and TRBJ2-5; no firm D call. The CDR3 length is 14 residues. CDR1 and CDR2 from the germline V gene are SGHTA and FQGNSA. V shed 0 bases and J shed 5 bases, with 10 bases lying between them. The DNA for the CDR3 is TGTGCCAGCAGCTTAGCGATAGGGTGGGAGACCCAGTACTTC. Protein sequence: CASSLAIGWETQYF.

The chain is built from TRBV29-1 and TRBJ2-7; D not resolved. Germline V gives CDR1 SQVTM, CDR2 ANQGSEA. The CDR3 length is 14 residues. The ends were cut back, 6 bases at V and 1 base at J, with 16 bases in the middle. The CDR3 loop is CSVRFGILSYEQYF. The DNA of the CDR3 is TGCAGCGTCCGATTTGGCATCCTGTCCTACGAGCAGTACTTC.

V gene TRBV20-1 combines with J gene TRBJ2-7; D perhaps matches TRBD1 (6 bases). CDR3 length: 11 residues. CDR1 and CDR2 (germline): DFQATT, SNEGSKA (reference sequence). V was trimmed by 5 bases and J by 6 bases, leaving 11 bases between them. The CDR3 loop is CSAYGGSEQYF. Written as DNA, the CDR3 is TGCAGTGCTTATGGGGGCAGCGAGCAGTACTTC.

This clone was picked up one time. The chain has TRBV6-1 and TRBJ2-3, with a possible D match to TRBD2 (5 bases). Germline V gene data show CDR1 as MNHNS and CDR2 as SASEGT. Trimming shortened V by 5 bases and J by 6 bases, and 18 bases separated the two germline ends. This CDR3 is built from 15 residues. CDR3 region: CASSPGKAGADTQYF. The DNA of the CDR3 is TGTGCCAGCAGTCCGGGAAAGGCGGGCGCCGATACGCAGTATTTT.

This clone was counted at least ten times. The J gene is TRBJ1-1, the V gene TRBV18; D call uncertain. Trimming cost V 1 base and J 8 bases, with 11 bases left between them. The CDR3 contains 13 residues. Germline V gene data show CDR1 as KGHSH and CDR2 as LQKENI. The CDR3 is CASSPRTGWEAFF. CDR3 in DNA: TGTGCCAGCTCACCACGGACTGGGTGGGAAGCTTTCTTT.

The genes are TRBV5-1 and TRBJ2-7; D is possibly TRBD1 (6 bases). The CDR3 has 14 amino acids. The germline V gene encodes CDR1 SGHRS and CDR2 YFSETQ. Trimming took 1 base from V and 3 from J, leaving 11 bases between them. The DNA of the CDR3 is TGCGCCAGCAGCTTGTTTAAGGGGGACTACGAGCAGTACTTC. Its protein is CASSLFKGDYEQYF.

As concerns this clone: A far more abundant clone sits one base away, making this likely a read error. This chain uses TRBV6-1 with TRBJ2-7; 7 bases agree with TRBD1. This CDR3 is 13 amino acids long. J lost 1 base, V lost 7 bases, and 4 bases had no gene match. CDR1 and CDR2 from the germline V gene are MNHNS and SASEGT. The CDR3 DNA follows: TGTGCCAGCACCCCGGGACAGTCCTACGAGCAGTACTTC. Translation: CASTPGQSYEQYF.

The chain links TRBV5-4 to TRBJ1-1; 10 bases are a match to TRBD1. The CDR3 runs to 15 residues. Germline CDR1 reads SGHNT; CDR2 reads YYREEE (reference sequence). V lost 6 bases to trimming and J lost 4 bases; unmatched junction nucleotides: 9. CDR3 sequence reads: CASNDRGRGTTEAFF. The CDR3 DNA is TGTGCCAGCAACGACAGGGGGCGAGGGACCACTGAAGCTTTCTTT.